These 9 T cell receptor beta chains were sequenced from one sample in a study of cytomegalovirus exposure and HLA in healthy donors. PCR was performed using 60 Vbeta and 13 Jbeta primers. Assay used: immunoSEQ multiplex PCR; TCRdb lists only in-frame clones, some missing. The table lists about 130,000 clones, 70% to 80% of them singletons, with roughly 3.1% in the top ten. The sequencing sample was made of PBMCs. The receptors were gathered from a man aged 25 to 45 in good health and CMV-seronegative.

The CDR3, as DNA: TGTGCCAGCAGCGGTCTAGCGGGAGGTAGGGAGACCCAGTACTTC. The encoded protein is CASSGLAGGRETQYF. V gene TRBV7-2 combines with J gene TRBJ2-5; 11 nucleotides match TRBD2. CDR3 length: 15 amino acids. CDR1 and CDR2 from the germline V gene are SGHTA and FQGNSA. The J segment lost 5 bases and the V segment lost 5 bases, leaving 7 bases of the junction unmatched.

The chain links TRBV9 to TRBJ2-7; 9 bases line up with TRBD2. The CDR3 consists of 14 residues. The germline V gene encodes CDR1 SGDLS and CDR2 YYNGEE. The V segment lost 4 bases and the J segment 2 bases; nucleotides outside the gene matches: 4. The CDR3 nucleotides read TGTGCCAGCAGCCTTAGCGGGGGCCCCTACGAGCAGTACTTC. This codes for CASSLSGGPYEQYF. Variable domain in full (rest from reference TRBV9 and TRBJ2-7): DSGVTQTPKHLITATGQRVTLRCSPRSGDLSVYWYQQSLDQGLQFLIQYYNGEERAKGNILERFSAQQFPDLHSELNLSSLELGDSALYFCASSLSGGPYEQYFGPGTRLTVT.

The V and J genes are TRBV19 and TRBJ2-2; 16 bases fit TRBD2. Germline CDR1 reads LNHDA; CDR2 reads SQIVND (reference sequence). V gave up 5 bases and J gave up 1 base; unmatched junction bases: 10. There are 20 residues in the CDR3. This CDR3 is CASSPLSGLAGGKNTGELFF. The CDR3 DNA reads as TGTGCCAGTAGTCCCCTCTCGGGACTAGCGGGGGGGAAGAACACCGGGGAGCTGTTTTTT.

This chain uses TRBV4-3 with TRBJ2-2; a possible D gene is TRBD2 (6 bases). Germline lookup yields CDR1 LGHNA and CDR2 YSLEER. V lost 1 base and J lost 3, with 9 bases in between. The CDR3 totals 15 residues. CDR3 in amino acids: CASSQALADTGELFF. CDR3 DNA sequence: TGCGCCAGCAGCCAAGCACTAGCTGACACCGGGGAGCTGTTTTTT.

The chain couples TRBV25-1 to TRBJ2-4; 9 bases align to TRBD1. Looked up from germline, CDR1 is MGHDK and CDR2 is SYGVNS. The CDR3 loop spans 14 amino acids. J was trimmed by 7 bases and V by 2 bases; bases with no gene match: 3. Here the CDR3 reads CASSETGGRNIQYF. The CDR3 nucleotides are TGTGCCAGCAGTGAAACAGGGGGCCGGAACATTCAGTACTTC.

CDR3 in amino acids: CASSSSILQGGTEAFF. DNA for the CDR3: TGTGCCAGCAGCTCCTCAATCCTCCAGGGAGGCACTGAAGCTTTCTTT. V gene TRBV7-9 combines with J gene TRBJ1-1; TRBD1 might be the D (5 bases). Germline assignment: CDR1 SEHNR and CDR2 FQNEAQ (reference sequence). V was clipped by 4 bases and J by 4 bases, with 19 bases between them. CDR3 length: 16 residues.

The chain joins TRBV7-2 to TRBJ2-3, with a possible D match to TRBD2 (6 bases). V lost 5 bases and J lost 6, with 12 bases in between. Germline assignment: CDR1 SGHTA and CDR2 FQGNSA. The CDR3 totals 13 residues. As DNA, the CDR3 is TGTGCCAGCAGCCTAGGAGGGCCGGATACGCAGTATTTT. As protein: CASSLGGPDTQYF.

The chain uses TRBV20-1 and TRBJ2-7; weak D call: TRBD2 (5 bases). CDR3 size: 11 residues. Trimming took 7 bases from V and 6 from J, leaving 13 bases between them. Germline V CDR1 and CDR2: DFQATT, SNEGSKA (reference sequence). The CDR3 here is CSVFASREQYF. As DNA, the CDR3 is TGCAGTGTGTTTGCTAGCCGCGAGCAGTACTTC.

The chain couples TRBV7-2 to TRBJ2-7; D might be TRBD1 (6 bases). Between the trimmed V and J ends, which lost 1 base and 1 base, there was a span of 20 bases. From germline, CDR1 is SGHTA and CDR2 FQGNSA. The CDR3 runs to 18 residues. The CDR3 is CASSLVSPEQGSSYEQYF. For the CDR3, the DNA is TGTGCCAGCAGCTTAGTTAGTCCCGAACAGGGATCATCCTACGAGCAGTACTTC.